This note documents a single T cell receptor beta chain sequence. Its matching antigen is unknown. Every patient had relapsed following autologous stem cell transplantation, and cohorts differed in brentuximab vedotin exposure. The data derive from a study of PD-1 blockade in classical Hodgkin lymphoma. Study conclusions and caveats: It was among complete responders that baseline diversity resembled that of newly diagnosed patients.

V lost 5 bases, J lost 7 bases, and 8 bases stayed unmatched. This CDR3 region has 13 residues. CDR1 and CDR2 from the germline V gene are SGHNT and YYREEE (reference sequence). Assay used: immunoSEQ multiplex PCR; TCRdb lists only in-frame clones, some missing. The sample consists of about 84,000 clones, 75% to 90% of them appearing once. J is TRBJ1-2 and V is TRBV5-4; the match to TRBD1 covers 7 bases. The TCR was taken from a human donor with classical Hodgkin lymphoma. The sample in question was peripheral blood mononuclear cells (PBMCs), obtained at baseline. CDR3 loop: CASSLTGSSGYTF. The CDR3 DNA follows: TGTGCCAGCAGTTTGACAGGGAGCTCTGGCTACACCTTC.